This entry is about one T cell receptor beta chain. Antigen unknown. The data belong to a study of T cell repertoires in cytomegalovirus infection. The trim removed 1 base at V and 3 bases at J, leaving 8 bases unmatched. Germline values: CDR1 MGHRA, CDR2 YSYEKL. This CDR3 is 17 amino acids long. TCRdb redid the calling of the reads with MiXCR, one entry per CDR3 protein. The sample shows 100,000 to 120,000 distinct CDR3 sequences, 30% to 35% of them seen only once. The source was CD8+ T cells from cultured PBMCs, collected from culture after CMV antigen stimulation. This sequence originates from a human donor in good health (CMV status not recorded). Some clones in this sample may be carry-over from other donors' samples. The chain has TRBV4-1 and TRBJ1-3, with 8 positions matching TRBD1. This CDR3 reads CASSQVDQGANGNTIYF. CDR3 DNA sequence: TGCGCCAGCAGCCAAGTAGATCAGGGGGCGAATGGAAACACCATATATTTT.